The TCR beta chain described here comes from a study of control samples from healthy donors and cancer patients. Profiling relied on immunoSEQ multiplex PCR, and the TCRdb table lists in-frame clones only, not all of them. The sample holds about 100,000 clones, about 90% seen once. The sequencing sample was made of blood. The TCR originated in a woman between 50 and 59 years old in good health.

The CDR3 nucleotides read TGTGCCAGCAGCGTGGGAGGTATTAGCAATCAGCCCCAGCATTTT. Translation gives CASSVGGISNQPQHF. This chain joins TRBV9 and TRBJ1-5; D unresolved. Trimming took off 2 bases at V and 0 bases at J, with 9 bases between the two ends. In germline, CDR1 is SGDLS, CDR2 YYNGEE. The CDR3 runs 15 residues.